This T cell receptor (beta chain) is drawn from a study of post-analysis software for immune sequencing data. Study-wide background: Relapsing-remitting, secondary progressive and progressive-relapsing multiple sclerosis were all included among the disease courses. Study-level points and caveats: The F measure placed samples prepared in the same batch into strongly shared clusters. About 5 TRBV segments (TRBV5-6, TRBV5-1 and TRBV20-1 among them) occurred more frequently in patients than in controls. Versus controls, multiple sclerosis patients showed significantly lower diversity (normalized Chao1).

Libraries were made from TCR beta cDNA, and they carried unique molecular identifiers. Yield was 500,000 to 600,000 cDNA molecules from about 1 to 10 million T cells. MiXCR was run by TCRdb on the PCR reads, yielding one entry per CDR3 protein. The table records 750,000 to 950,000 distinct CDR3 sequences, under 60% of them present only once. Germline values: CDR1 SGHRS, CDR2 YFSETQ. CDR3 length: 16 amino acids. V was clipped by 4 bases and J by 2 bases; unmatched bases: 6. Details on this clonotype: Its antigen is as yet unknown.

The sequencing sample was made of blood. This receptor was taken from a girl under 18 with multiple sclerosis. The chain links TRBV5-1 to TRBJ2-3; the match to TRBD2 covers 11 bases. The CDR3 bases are TGCGCCAGCAGCCTGGGACTAGCGGAACACACAGATACGCAGTATTTT. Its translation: CASSLGLAEHTDTQYF.